Listed here are 18 T cell receptor beta chains from one sample, sequenced in a study of T cell repertoires in cytomegalovirus infection. One entry per CDR3 protein results from TCRdb running MiXCR on the reads. In the table there are just under 550,000 distinct CDR3 sequences, 26% of which are singletons. The sample comprised PBMCs. These receptors were obtained from a human donor in good health (CMV status not recorded). Some clones in this sample may be carry-over from other donors' samples.

This clonotype showed up just a few times. The J gene is TRBJ2-7, the V gene TRBV6-5; possibly TRBD2 for D (6 bases). The CDR3 sequence is 14 residues long. Between the trimmed V and J ends, which lost 3 bases and 5 bases, there was a span of 14 bases. CDR1 is MNHEY, CDR2 SVGAGI, per germline. CDR3 region: CASSYRRGGHEQYF. In nucleotides, the CDR3 is TGTGCCAGCAGTTATCGGCGGGGCGGGCACGAGCAGTACTTC.

This clonotype was counted between two and nine times. The rearrangement uses TRBV11-3 and TRBJ1-1, with D unresolved. The germline V gene has CDR1 SGHNT and CDR2 YENEEA. The CDR3 contains 14 residues. Trimming cost V 0 bases and J 3 bases, with 8 bases left between them. This CDR3 is CASSLDGLDTEAFF. The CDR3 nucleotides are TGTGCCAGCAGCTTAGACGGCTTGGACACTGAAGCTTTCTTT.

The chain recombines TRBV5-6 with TRBJ2-5; D remains ambiguous. CDR1 SGHDT and CDR2 YYEEEE come from the germline V gene. The CDR3 has 13 amino acids. The V end lost 0 bases, the J end lost 5 bases, and 8 bases lay between the germline ends. DNA for the CDR3: TGTGCCAGCAGCTTGGCGGAACCGGAGACCCAGTACTTC. Protein sequence: CASSLAEPETQYF.

This clonotype showed up just a few times. The rearrangement joins TRBV29-1 to TRBJ1-1, with D possibly matching TRBD1 (6 bases). Germline CDR1 is SQVTM and CDR2 is ANQGSEA. The ends were cut back, 8 bases at V and 6 bases at J, with 22 bases in the middle. CDR3 length: 14 residues. CDR3 nucleotide sequence: TGCAGCATCATACACGGTCCGGGACACGCTGAAGCTTTCTTT. Protein sequence: CSIIHGPGHAEAFF.

The chain joins TRBV7-9 to TRBJ2-3; 10 bases are shared with TRBD2. CDR1 SEHNR and CDR2 FQNEAQ come from the germline V gene (reference sequence). V was pared by 5 bases and J by 2 bases, with 7 bases of the junction left unmatched. The CDR3 consists of 16 residues. The CDR3 DNA reads TGTGCCAGCAGCGGGGGACTAGCGTATATCACAGATACGCAGTATTTT. Protein product: CASSGGLAYITDTQYF.

This chain connects TRBV11-1 to TRBJ1-6; D might be TRBD1 (6 bases). This CDR3 region has 15 residues. Germline V gene lookup returns CDR1 SGHAT and CDR2 FQDESV (reference sequence). V lost 5 bases and J lost 9, with 17 bases in between. CDR3 sequence (DNA): TGTGCCAGCAGCGTCTCAACAGGGTTTAGTTCACCCCTCCACTTT. Its translation: CASSVSTGFSSPLHF.

The rearrangement links TRBV7-2 to TRBJ2-7, with 9 bases that match TRBD2. From germline, CDR1 is SGHTA and CDR2 FQGNSA. Germline trimming cut 3 bases from V and 9 bases from J; bases unmatched to any gene: 3. CDR3 length equals 12 residues. The CDR3 here is CASSLAGGGQYV. CDR3 coding DNA: TGTGCCAGCAGCTTGGCGGGGGGGGGGCAGTACGTC.

The V gene is TRBV4-1, the J gene TRBJ2-1; 13 positions match TRBD2. Germline values: CDR1 MGHRA, CDR2 YSYEKL. V lost 0 bases and J lost 9; bases outside the gene matches: 14. This CDR3 comprises 19 residues. CDR3 amino acids: CASSQDPGTSGTRSIEQFF. The CDR3 DNA reads TGCGCCAGCAGCCAAGATCCTGGGACTAGCGGGACGCGATCTATTGAGCAGTTCTTC.

This clonotype was seen ten or more times. The chain carries TRBV7-6 and TRBJ1-1, with D maybe TRBD1 (6 bases). V lost 5 bases and J lost 5, with 18 bases in between. Looked up from germline, CDR1 is SGHVS and CDR2 is FNYEAQ. The CDR3 extends over 15 amino acids. The CDR3 loop reads CASSADPGDMTEAFF. The CDR3 nucleotides read TGTGCCAGCAGCGCAGATCCAGGGGATATGACTGAAGCTTTCTTT.

V gene TRBV18 combines with J gene TRBJ2-4; weak D call: TRBD2 (5 bases). Germline-derived CDR1 and CDR2 are KGHSH and LQKENI. Trimming left V 2 bases short and J 6 bases short, with 11 bases between. The CDR3 is 14 amino acids. CDR3 in amino acids: CASSPRGSRNIQYF. In nucleotides, the CDR3 is TGTGCCAGCTCACCAAGAGGGAGTCGAAACATTCAGTACTTC.

This clonotype appeared many times. The chain joins TRBV30 to TRBJ2-1, with 7 bases lining up with TRBD1. The CDR3 contains 12 residues. Germline assignment: CDR1 GTSNPN and CDR2 SVGIG (reference sequence). The CDR3 loop reads CGFSRGYNEQFF. For the CDR3, the DNA is TGTGGTTTCTCCAGGGGGTACAATGAGCAGTTCTTC.

This clonotype was detected many times. The J gene is TRBJ2-7, the V gene TRBV14; 7 bases map to TRBD1. The V gene end was trimmed by 0 bases and the J gene end by 5 bases; junction bases not matched to a gene: 4. The CDR3 covers 14 residues. Germline-derived CDR1 and CDR2 are SGHDN and FVKESK. CDR3 loop: CASSQEGQGDEQYF. The CDR3 nucleotides are TGTGCCAGCAGCCAAGAAGGGCAGGGGGACGAGCAGTACTTC.

In its sample, this clonotype was seen a few times. The chain joins TRBV24-1 to TRBJ2-4; tentatively, D is TRBD1 (6 bases). This CDR3 contains 15 residues. Germline CDR1 and CDR2: KGHDR and SFDVKD. V was clipped by 8 bases and J by 3 bases, with 16 bases between them. This chain's CDR3 is CATTLEGEGKNIQYF. The DNA of the CDR3 is TGTGCCACCACCCTCGAGGGGGAAGGCAAAAACATTCAGTACTTC.

This clonotype was recorded at least ten times. V is TRBV7-2 and J is TRBJ1-6, with 7 nucleotides matching TRBD1. Unmatched junction bases numbered 10, after V lost 4 bases and J lost 7 bases. The CDR3 runs 16 residues. Germline V gene data show CDR1 as SGHTA and CDR2 as FQGNSA. CDR3 DNA sequence: TGTGCCAGCAGCTGGACCACGACAGGGTACAATTCACCCCTCCACTTT. Amino acids: CASSWTTTGYNSPLHF. Full variable domain (missing parts from reference TRBV7-2 and TRBJ1-6): GAGVSQSPSNKVTEKGKDVELRCDPISGHTALYWYRQSLGQGLEFLIYFQGNSAPDKSGLPSDRFSAERTGGSVSTLTIQRTQQEDSAVYLCASSWTTTGYNSPLHFGNGTRLTVT.

A few counts support this clonotype. The chain carries TRBV5-6 and TRBJ2-1; D is perhaps TRBD2 (6 bases). V was trimmed by 2 bases and J by 4 bases, leaving 16 bases between them. The CDR3 is 16 residues long. Germline lookup yields CDR1 SGHDT and CDR2 YYEEEE. The CDR3 region has the DNA TGTGCCAGCAGCTTTCGAGTTCTAGCGAAGTACAATGAGCAGTTCTTC. It codes for CASSFRVLAKYNEQFF.

This clonotype was counted between two and nine times. The chain has TRBV7-9 and TRBJ1-1; D remains ambiguous. The CDR3 contains 16 residues. V was clipped by 5 bases and J by 3 bases, with 19 bases between them. Looked up from germline, CDR1 is SEHNR and CDR2 is FQNEAQ (reference sequence). The CDR3 loop reads CASSEPGRARDTEAFF. The CDR3 nucleotides read TGTGCCAGCAGCGAACCCGGAAGGGCAAGGGACACTGAAGCTTTCTTT.

This clonotype was detected many times. V and J are TRBV7-2 and TRBJ1-4; 10 nucleotides line up with TRBD1. V was pared by 5 bases and J by 2 bases, with 20 bases of the junction left unmatched. The CDR3 loop spans 21 amino acids. Per the germline V gene, CDR1 is SGHTA and CDR2 is FQGNSA. The CDR3: CASSLTRKGPGQGFTNEKLFF. In DNA, the CDR3 is TGTGCCAGCAGCCTCACTCGAAAAGGACCGGGACAGGGGTTCACTAATGAAAAACTGTTTTTT. Using reference TRBV7-2 and TRBJ1-4 for the parts outside the CDR3, the full variable domain is GAGVSQSPSNKVTEKGKDVELRCDPISGHTALYWYRQSLGQGLEFLIYFQGNSAPDKSGLPSDRFSAERTGGSVSTLTIQRTQQEDSAVYLCASSLTRKGPGQGFTNEKLFFGSGTQLSVL.

This clonotype was counted ten times or more. This chain uses TRBV6-2 or TRBV6-3 with TRBJ2-2, with D perhaps matching TRBD2 (6 bases). Trimming took 5 bases from V and 3 from J, leaving 19 bases between them. This CDR3 comprises 17 residues. Per the germline V gene, CDR1 is MNHEY and CDR2 is SVGEGT. This chain's CDR3 is CASSLPVSGADTGELFF. The CDR3 DNA reads TGTGCCAGCAGTCTCCCCGTTAGCGGAGCGGACACCGGGGAGCTGTTTTTT.